The source of this T cell receptor beta chain is a study of blood T cell repertoires in COVID-19. The wider study: Acute and convalescent COVID-19 specimens originated in the United States, Italy and Spain. Nucleic acid was either cDNA or gDNA, and it came from T cells, B-cell-depleted T cells, or PBMCs.

This clone has just a few counts. In the study's own analysis: By means of reference gene primer amplification, nucleated cell counts were estimated. This table comes from immunoSEQ multiplex PCR, and its TCRdb copy is limited to in-frame clones, with some not included. From that table come the V and J calls and clone size; the DNA was used to work out D and trimming. The data show under 200,000 clones, roughly nine tenths seen once. This TCR came from a woman in her 70s with acute or convalescent COVID-19. The material sequenced was peripheral blood.

CDR3 amino acids: CASSGAGEYQPQHF. CDR3 DNA sequence: TGTGCCAGTAGTGGGGCAGGGGAGTATCAGCCCCAGCATTTT. The rearrangement uses TRBV19 and TRBJ1-5; a weak D match, TRBD1 (6 bases). The germline V gene has CDR1 LNHDA and CDR2 SQIVND (reference sequence). The CDR3 is 14 residues long. Trimming took 5 bases from V and 5 from J, leaving 13 bases between them.